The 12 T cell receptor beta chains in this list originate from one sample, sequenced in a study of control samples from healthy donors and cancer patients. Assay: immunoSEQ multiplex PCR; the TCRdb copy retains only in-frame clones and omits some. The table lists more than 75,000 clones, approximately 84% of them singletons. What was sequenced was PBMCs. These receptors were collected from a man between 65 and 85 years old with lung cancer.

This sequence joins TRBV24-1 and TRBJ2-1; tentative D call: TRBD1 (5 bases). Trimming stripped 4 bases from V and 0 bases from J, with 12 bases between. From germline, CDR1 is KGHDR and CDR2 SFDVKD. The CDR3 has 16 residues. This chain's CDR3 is CATSDRQSGSYNEQFF. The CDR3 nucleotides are TGTGCCACCAGTGACCGACAGTCAGGCTCCTACAATGAGCAGTTCTTC.

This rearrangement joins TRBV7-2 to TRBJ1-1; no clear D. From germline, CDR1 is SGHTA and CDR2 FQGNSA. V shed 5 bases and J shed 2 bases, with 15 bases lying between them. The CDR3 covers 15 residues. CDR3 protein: CASSPFVAVNTEAFF. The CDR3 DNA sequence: TGTGCCAGCAGCCCCTTCGTTGCAGTCAACACTGAAGCTTTCTTT.

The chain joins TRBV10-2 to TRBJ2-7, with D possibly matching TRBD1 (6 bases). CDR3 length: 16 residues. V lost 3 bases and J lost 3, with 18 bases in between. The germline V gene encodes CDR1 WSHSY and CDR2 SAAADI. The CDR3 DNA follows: TGCGCCAGCAGTGATGTAAGGGGGAAGACAGGCTACGAGCAGTACTTC. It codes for CASSDVRGKTGYEQYF.

CDR3 in amino acids: CASSPGERGGETQYF. The CDR3 nucleotides are TGTGCCAGCAGCCCAGGGGAGCGGGGGGGCGAGACCCAGTACTTC. This chain joins TRBV7-3 and TRBJ2-5; 10 nucleotides align to TRBD2. This CDR3 has 15 amino acids. Germline values: CDR1 SGHTA, CDR2 FQGTGA. The V and J ends lost 5 bases and 5 bases, in that order; junction bases with no gene match: 8.

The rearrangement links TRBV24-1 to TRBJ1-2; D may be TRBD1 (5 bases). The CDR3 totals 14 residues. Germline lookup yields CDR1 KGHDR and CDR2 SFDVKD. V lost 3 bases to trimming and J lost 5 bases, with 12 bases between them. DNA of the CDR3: TGTGCCACCAGTGATCGGGGACTGGGATATGGCTACACCTTC. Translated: CATSDRGLGYGYTF.

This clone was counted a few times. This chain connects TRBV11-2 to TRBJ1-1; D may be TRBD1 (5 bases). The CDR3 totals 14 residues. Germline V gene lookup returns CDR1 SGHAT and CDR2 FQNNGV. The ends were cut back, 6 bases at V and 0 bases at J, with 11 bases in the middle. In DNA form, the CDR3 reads TGTGCCAGCAGTTTTACAGGAATGAACACTGAAGCTTTCTTT. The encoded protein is CASSFTGMNTEAFF.

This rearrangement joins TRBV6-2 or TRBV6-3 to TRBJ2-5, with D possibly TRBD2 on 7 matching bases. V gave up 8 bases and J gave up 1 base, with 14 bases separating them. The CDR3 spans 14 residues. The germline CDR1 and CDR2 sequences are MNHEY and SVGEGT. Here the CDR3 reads CASCLGGPQETQYF. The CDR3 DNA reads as TGTGCCAGCTGCCTCGGGGGGCCCCAAGAGACCCAGTACTTC.

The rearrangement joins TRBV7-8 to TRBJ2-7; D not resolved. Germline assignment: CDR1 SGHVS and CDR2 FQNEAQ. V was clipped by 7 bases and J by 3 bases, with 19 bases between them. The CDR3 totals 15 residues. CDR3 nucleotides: TGTGCCAGCAACGTCAAGGCCACGTTCATCTACGAGCAGTACTTC. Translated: CASNVKATFIYEQYF.

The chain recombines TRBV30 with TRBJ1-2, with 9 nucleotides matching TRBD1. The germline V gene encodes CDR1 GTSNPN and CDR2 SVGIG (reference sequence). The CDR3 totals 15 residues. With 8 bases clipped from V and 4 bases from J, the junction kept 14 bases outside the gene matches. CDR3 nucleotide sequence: TGTGCCGGACCGACTAGGGACAGGGCCGGCTATGGCTACACCTTC. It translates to CAGPTRDRAGYGYTF.

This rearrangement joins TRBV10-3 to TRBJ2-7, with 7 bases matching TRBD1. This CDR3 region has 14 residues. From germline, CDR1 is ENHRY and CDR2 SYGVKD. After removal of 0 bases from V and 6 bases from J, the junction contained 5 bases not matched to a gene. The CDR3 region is CAISESDRSSEQYF. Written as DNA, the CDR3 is TGTGCCATCAGTGAGTCGGACAGGTCGAGCGAGCAGTACTTC.

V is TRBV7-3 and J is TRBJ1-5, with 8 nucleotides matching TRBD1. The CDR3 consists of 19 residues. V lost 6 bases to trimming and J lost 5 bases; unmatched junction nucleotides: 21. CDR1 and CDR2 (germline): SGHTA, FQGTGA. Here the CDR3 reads CASRGSGQGAMGEDQPQHF. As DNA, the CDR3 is TGTGCCAGCAGGGGCAGTGGGCAGGGGGCGATGGGAGAGGATCAGCCCCAGCATTTT.

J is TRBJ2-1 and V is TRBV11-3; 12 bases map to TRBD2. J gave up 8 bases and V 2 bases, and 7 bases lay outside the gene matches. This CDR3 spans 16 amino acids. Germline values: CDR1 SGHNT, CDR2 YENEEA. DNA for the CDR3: TGTGCCAGCAGCTTAAAGGCTAGCGGGGGGGCATATGAGCAGTTCTTC. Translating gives CASSLKASGGAYEQFF.